This is a list of T cell receptor beta chains from one sample in a study of blood T cell repertoires in COVID-19. Profiled with immunoSEQ multiplex PCR; TCRdb holds only in-frame clones, not every one. In the table there are 99,000 or so clones, roughly 88% of which are singletons. Input material: peripheral blood. These receptors all come from a man aged 45-60 years with COVID-19, enrolled during active disease. The CDR3 runs from the conserved cysteine through the conserved F or W. The D gene is left open where the match is weak. Size tells how often a clone was seen (once, few, many) or the class of an expanded clone, and some rows leave it out.

J,D,V,size,CDR3,DNA
TRBJ1-6,TRBD1,TRBV5-8,once,CASSTRTGNSPLHF,TGTGCCAGCAGCACCCGGACAGGGAATTCACCCCTCCACTTT
TRBJ1-2,TRBD1,TRBV29-1,-,CSVDGRGQFNYGYTF,TGCAGCGTTGATGGCAGGGGGCAATTCAACTATGGCTACACCTTC
TRBJ1-2,-,TRBV10-3,few,CAISDLYGYTF,TGTGCCATCAGTGATCTTTATGGCTACACCTTC
TRBJ2-1,-,TRBV5-8,-,CASSRTGRGSNEQFF,TGTGCCAGCAGCCGGACAGGGAGGGGGTCCAATGAGCAGTTCTTC
TRBJ1-5,-,TRBV3-1/TRBV3-2,-,CASSPQGYGNQPQHF,TGTGCCAGCAGCCCACAGGGTTACGGCAATCAGCCCCAGCATTTT
TRBJ2-3,-,TRBV10-3,-,CAISEAYYTDTQYF,TGTGCCATCAGTGAAGCTTACTACACAGATACGCAGTATTTT
TRBJ2-3,TRBD2,TRBV7-2,once,CASSPHPTSGTRTDTQYF,TGTGCCAGCAGCCCACATCCAACTAGCGGAACCCGCACAGATACGCAGTATTTT
TRBJ1-3,TRBD1,TRBV7-9,-,CASSLVTMTGGTGNTIYF,TGTGCCAGCAGCTTGGTAACCATGACAGGGGGCACTGGAAACACCATATATTTT
TRBJ2-2,TRBD1,TRBV7-6,-,CASSHGQASGGELFF,TGTGCCAGCAGCCACGGACAGGCCAGTGGCGGGGAGCTGTTTTTT
TRBJ1-6,-,TRBV2,-,CASSDTGAVIPNSPLHF,TGTGCCAGCAGTGATACGGGTGCCGTTATACCTAATTCACCCCTCCACTTT
TRBJ1-1,-,TRBV19,-,CASSRAGWGEAFF,TGTGCCAGTAGTAGGGCAGGGTGGGGTGAAGCTTTCTTT